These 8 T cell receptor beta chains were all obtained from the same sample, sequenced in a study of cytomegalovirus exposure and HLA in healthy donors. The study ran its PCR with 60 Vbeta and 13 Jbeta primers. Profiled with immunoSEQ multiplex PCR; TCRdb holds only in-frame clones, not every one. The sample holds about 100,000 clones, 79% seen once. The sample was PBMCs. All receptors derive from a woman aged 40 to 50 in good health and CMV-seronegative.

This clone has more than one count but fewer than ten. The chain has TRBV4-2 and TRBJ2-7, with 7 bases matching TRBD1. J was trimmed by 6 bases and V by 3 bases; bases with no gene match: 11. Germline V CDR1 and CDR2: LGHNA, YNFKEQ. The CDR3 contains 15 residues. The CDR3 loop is CASSQYETGFSEQYF. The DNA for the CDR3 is TGTGCCAGCAGCCAGTACGAGACAGGGTTCTCCGAGCAGTACTTC.

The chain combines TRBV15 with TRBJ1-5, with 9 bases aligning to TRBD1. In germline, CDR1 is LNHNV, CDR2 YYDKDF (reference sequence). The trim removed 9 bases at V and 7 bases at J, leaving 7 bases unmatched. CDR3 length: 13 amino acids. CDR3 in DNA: TGTGCCACGAACACAGGGGGCAGCCAGCCCCAGCATTTT. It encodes CATNTGGSQPQHF.

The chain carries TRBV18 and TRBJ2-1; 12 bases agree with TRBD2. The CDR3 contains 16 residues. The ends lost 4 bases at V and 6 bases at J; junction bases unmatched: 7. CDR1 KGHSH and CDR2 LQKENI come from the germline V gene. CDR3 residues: CASSRLTSGGPNEQFF. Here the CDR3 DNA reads TGTGCCAGCTCACGCTTAACTAGCGGGGGGCCCAATGAGCAGTTCTTC.

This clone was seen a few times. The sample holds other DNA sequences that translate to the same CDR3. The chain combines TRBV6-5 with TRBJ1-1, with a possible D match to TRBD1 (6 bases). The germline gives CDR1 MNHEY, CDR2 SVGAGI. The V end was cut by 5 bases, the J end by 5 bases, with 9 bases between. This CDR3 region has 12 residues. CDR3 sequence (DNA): TGTGCCAGCAGTACAGGGTCTACTGAAGCTTTCTTT. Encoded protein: CASSTGSTEAFF.

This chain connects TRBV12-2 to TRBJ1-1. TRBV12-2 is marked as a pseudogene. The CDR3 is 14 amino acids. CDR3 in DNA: TGTGCAAGTCGCTTAGAGTGGATCGACTCTGAAGCTTTCTTT. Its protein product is CASRLEWIDSEAFF.

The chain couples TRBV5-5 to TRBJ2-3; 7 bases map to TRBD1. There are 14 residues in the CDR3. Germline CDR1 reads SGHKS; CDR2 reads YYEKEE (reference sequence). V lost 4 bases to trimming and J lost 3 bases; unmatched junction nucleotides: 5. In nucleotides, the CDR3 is TGTGCCAGCAGCCAGGACAGGATAACAGATACGCAGTATTTT. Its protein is CASSQDRITDTQYF.

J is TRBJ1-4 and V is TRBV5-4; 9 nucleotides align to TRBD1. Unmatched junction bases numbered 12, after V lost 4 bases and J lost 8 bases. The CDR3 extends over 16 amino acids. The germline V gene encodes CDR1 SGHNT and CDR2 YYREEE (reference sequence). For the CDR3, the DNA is TGTGCCAGCAGCCGGACAGAGGGGACAGGGAGGGAAAAACTGTTTTTT. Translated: CASSRTEGTGREKLFF.

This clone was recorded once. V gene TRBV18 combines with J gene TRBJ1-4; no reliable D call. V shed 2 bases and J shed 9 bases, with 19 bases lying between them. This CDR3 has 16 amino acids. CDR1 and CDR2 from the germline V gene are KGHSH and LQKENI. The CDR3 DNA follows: TGTGCCAGCTCACCAGAGGGAACCCGAGCCGTGAAAAAACTGTTTTTT. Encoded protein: CASSPEGTRAVKKLFF.